The next 5 T cell receptor beta chains were all read from a single sample in a study of post-analysis software for immune sequencing data (dated by TCRdb to the mid-2010s). Library prep was done by PCR. Reads for this sample came from an Illumina HiSeq 2500. To reduce PCR and sequencing biases, unique molecular identifiers were incorporated into the TCR beta cDNA libraries. Using fastp at Q25 and MiXCR, TCRdb reprocessed the public reads and kept productive beta chains. Identical CDR3 proteins give one entry, which carries the most common genes and DNA. The sample records 750,000 to 950,000 distinct CDR3 sequences, 53% of which are singletons. Clones ranked in the top ten supply approximately 4.4% of the sample. Beyond this particular receptor, the publication reports: Patients showed significantly higher frequencies than controls for roughly 5 TRBV segments, among them TRBV5-6, TRBV5-1 and TRBV20-1.

These receptors' targets are unknown. The sequenced material came from blood. All receptors derive from a girl under 18 with multiple sclerosis.

V usage is TRBV3-1 and J usage is TRBJ2-1; TRBD2 matches at 8 bases. CDR1 LGHDT and CDR2 YNNKEL come from the germline V gene (reference sequence). J was trimmed by 2 bases and V by 0 bases; bases with no gene match: 12. The CDR3 loop spans 19 amino acids. Here the CDR3 reads CASSQDRPPLADPYNEQFF. The CDR3 nucleotides read TGTGCCAGCAGCCAAGATAGGCCCCCACTAGCGGACCCCTACAATGAGCAGTTCTTC.

The chain uses TRBV7-2 and TRBJ1-2; maybe TRBD1 (6 bases). V was trimmed by 6 bases and J by 4 bases, leaving 15 bases between them. Germline CDR1 is SGHTA and CDR2 is FQGNSA. This CDR3 spans 14 amino acids. CDR3 DNA sequence: TGTGCCAGCAGTCCTAGGGGGGCTCTCTATGGCTACACCTTC. Translation gives CASSPRGALYGYTF.

This clonotype was seen a few times. This chain uses TRBV29-1 with TRBJ2-7; D gene unclear. Germline-derived CDR1 and CDR2 are SQVTM and ANQGSEA. The V gene lost 4 bases and the J gene lost 0 bases, with 13 bases spanning the gap. The CDR3 sequence is 14 residues long. The CDR3 bases are TGCAGCGTTGTGGTGGGGATTCACTCCTACGAGCAGTACTTC. It yields the protein CSVVVGIHSYEQYF.

V gene TRBV20-1 combines with J gene TRBJ2-1; 7 bases line up with TRBD2. Germline trimming cut 2 bases from V and 4 bases from J; bases unmatched to any gene: 5. The CDR3 sequence is 14 residues long. Germline CDR1 and CDR2: DFQATT and SNEGSKA (reference sequence). CDR3 bases: TGCAGTGCTAGATGGGCTAGCGGTTACAATGAGCAGTTCTTC. Translation: CSARWASGYNEQFF.

Only a few counts were recorded for this clonotype. The chain combines TRBV20-1 with TRBJ2-7, with D maybe TRBD2 (5 bases). Germline V gene sequence: CDR1 DFQATT, CDR2 SNEGSKA (reference sequence). The CDR3 has 14 residues. V lost 0 bases and J 10 bases, leaving 19 bases between the germline ends. The CDR3 spells CSARDPLGKGGQYF. CDR3 sequence (DNA): TGCAGTGCTAGAGATCCCCTCGGGAAGGGCGGACAGTACTTC.